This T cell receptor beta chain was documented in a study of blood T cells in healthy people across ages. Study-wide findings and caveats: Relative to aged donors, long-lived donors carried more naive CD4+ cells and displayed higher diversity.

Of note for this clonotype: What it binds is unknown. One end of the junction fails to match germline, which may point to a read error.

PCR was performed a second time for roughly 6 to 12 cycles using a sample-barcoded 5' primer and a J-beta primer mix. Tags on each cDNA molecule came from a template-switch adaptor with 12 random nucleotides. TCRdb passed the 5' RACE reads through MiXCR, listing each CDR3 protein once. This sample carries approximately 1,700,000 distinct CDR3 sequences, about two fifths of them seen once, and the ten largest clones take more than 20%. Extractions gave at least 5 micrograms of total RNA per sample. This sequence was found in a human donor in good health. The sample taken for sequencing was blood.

CDR3 protein: CSVGASGLSCEQYF. The CDR3 bases are TGCAGCGTTGGTGCGAGCGGCCTTTCCTGCGAGCAGTACTTC. V gene TRBV29-1 combines with J gene TRBJ2-7, with D tentatively TRBD2 (5 bases). Germline CDR1 reads SQVTM; CDR2 reads ANQGSEA. The CDR3 is made up of 14 amino acids.